What follows is one T cell receptor beta chain and its context. Produced via immunoSEQ multiplex PCR; TCRdb's table is partial and in-frame only. Of some 500,000 clones detected, almost 97% appear once; the ten largest clones hold approximately 0.06%. This sample is drawn from a study of shared clonotypes between healthy human individuals. The CDR3 has 17 residues. Sequencing was carried out using naive CD4+ T cells sorted from blood. The subset is: CD45RA+ positively selected. The V gene is TRBV21-1, the J gene TRBJ1-2. TRBV21-1 is a pseudogene segment. This clonotype was obtained from a woman aged 30 to 39 in good health. For the CDR3, the DNA is TGTGCCAGCAGTAGAGAAAGTCCAGGACCACCTAACTATGGCTACACCTTC. Translated: CASSRESPGPPNYGYTF.